This TCR beta chain was retrieved from a study of T cell responses to AZD1222 COVID-19 vaccine. In regard to this clone: The antigen remains undetermined.

This CDR3 region has 18 residues. Germline-derived CDR1 and CDR2 are SGHAT and FQNNGV. V shed 1 base and J shed 0 bases, with 19 bases lying between them. Study-level findings and limits: Just 6 or 7 AZD1222 recipients were seropositive at baseline. Scientists sampled the repertoires only once the peak T cell response had passed. Donors, mostly white British, included more females; clonal diversity was possibly underestimated. Reportedly, close to half of spike-specific TCRs are directed against unmutated variant regions.

Profiling relied on immunoSEQ multiplex PCR, and the TCRdb table lists in-frame clones only, not all of them. The sample lists approximately 130,000 clones; over 90% were seen once. The chain uses TRBV11-2 and TRBJ2-7; D possibly uses TRBD1 or TRBD2 (6 bases each). Sequencing used peripheral blood, obtained on day 0 of AZD1222 vaccination. The receptor comes from an adult in good health. CDR3 DNA sequence: TGTGCCAGCAGCTTAGCGCGAGGGGGGATGATGAACTCCTACGAGCAGTACTTC. Its protein is CASSLARGGMMNSYEQYF.